This entry lists 19 T cell receptor beta chains sequenced from one sample in a study of T cell clones after liver transplantation. Some clones are missing from TCRdb's copy, which holds only in-frame ones; the method was immunoSEQ multiplex PCR. Of about 71,000 clones listed, 80% are singletons. The material sequenced was CD4+ T cells from blood, taken 12 months after liver transplant. The receptors come from a human patient who received a liver transplant. The graft donor may account for some of the T cells.

V usage is TRBV9 and J usage is TRBJ2-2, with 10 bases fitting TRBD2. CDR1 is SGDLS and CDR2 is YYNGEE in the germline V gene. This CDR3 is 16 amino acids long. V trimming: 0 bases; J trimming: 6 bases; junction bases outside the gene matches: 5. The CDR3 sequence is CASSVGLAGVAGELFF. The CDR3 DNA reads as TGTGCCAGCAGCGTAGGCCTAGCGGGAGTAGCCGGGGAGCTGTTTTTT.

The genes are TRBV27 and TRBJ2-2; the D gene could be TRBD1 or TRBD2 (6 bases each). Germline CDR1 reads MNHEY; CDR2 reads SMNVEV (reference sequence). This CDR3 is 14 amino acids long. Deletions cut 5 bases from V and 5 bases from J, with 12 bases between. CDR3 nucleotides: TGTGCCAGCAGTGGGCAGGGGAGGACCGGGGAGCTGTTTTTT. This codes for CASSGQGRTGELFF.

This clone has more than one count but fewer than ten. The rearrangement uses TRBV2 and TRBJ2-7; D unresolved. V was pared by 5 bases and J by 2 bases, with 4 bases between. The length of the CDR3 is 11 residues. Germline V gene data show CDR1 as SNHLY and CDR2 as FYNNEI. Here the CDR3 reads CASSPTYEQYF. The CDR3 DNA reads TGTGCCAGCAGTCCAACCTACGAGCAGTACTTC.

The V and J genes are TRBV5-1 and TRBJ1-1, with D possibly TRBD1 on 6 matching bases. Deletions cut 1 base from V and 3 bases from J, with 13 bases between. CDR1 and CDR2 (germline): SGHRS, YFSETQ. The CDR3 extends over 15 amino acids. The CDR3 is CASSLYGGRDTEAFF. The CDR3 bases are TGCGCCAGCAGCTTGTATGGGGGCAGGGACACTGAAGCTTTCTTT.

This clone appeared a single time. The chain uses TRBV5-4 and TRBJ2-7; D gene unclear. Per germline, CDR1 SGHNT and CDR2 YYREEE (reference sequence). V was clipped by 0 bases and J by 6 bases, with 4 bases between them. The CDR3 has 11 residues. CDR3 coding DNA: TGTGCCAGCAGCTTGGGGGGCGAGCAGTACTTC. It specifies CASSLGGEQYF.

This chain connects TRBV5-1 to TRBJ1-2; D ambiguous. CDR3 length: 16 residues. From germline, CDR1 is SGHRS and CDR2 YFSETQ. Trimming left V 1 base short and J 1 base short, with 14 bases between. In DNA, the CDR3 is TGCGCCAGCAGCTTGCTAGTCTCTAACAATAACTATGGCTACACCTTC. It specifies CASSLLVSNNNYGYTF.

This chain uses TRBV28 with TRBJ2-7; maybe TRBD1 (6 bases). Deletions cut 4 bases from V and 5 bases from J, with 18 bases between. Germline V gene lookup returns CDR1 MDHEN and CDR2 SYDVKM. There are 15 residues in the CDR3. CDR3 amino acids: CASSSPSPRGHEQYF. Written as DNA, the CDR3 is TGTGCCAGCAGTTCACCGTCACCCAGGGGCCACGAGCAGTACTTC. The full variable domain, completed using reference TRBV28 and TRBJ2-7, is DVKVTQSSRYLVKRTGEKVFLECVQDMDHENMFWYRQDPGLGLRLIYFSYDVKMKEKGDIPEGYSVSREKKERFSLILESASTNQTSMYLCASSSPSPRGHEQYFGPGTRLTVT.

This chain links TRBV5-6 with TRBJ1-2, with 7 bases aligning to TRBD1. Germline assignment: CDR1 SGHDT and CDR2 YYEEEE. The CDR3 loop spans 16 amino acids. Losses at the gene ends were 1 base for V and 2 bases for J; bases not matched to a gene: 8. CDR3 amino acids: CASSLYSTGRNYGYTF. The CDR3, as DNA: TGTGCCAGCAGCTTGTATTCGACAGGGCGCAACTATGGCTACACCTTC.

A few counts support this clone. The chain joins TRBV5-1 to TRBJ1-2; D gene ambiguous. Germline loops: CDR1 SGHRS, CDR2 YFSETQ. The CDR3 totals 14 residues. The V and J ends lost 4 bases and 3 bases respectively, with 13 bases between them. CDR3 coding DNA: TGCGCCAGCAGCCCGGACGGTCTTTACTATGGCTACACCTTC. Its translation: CASSPDGLYYGYTF.

The chain uses TRBV28 and TRBJ2-3; no firm D call. The CDR3 has 15 amino acids. Trimming cost V 4 bases and J 2 bases, with 13 bases left between them. CDR1 and CDR2 (germline): MDHEN, SYDVKM. The CDR3, as DNA: TGTGCCAGCAGTTCAGTATCCGACCCCACAGATACGCAGTATTTT. This codes for CASSSVSDPTDTQYF.

The chain recombines TRBV5-4 with TRBJ1-2; TRBD1 might be the D (5 bases). Germline V gene sequence: CDR1 SGHNT, CDR2 YYREEE (reference sequence). Trimming pared 3 bases from V and 2 bases from J, leaving 11 bases between. This CDR3 is built from 14 residues. CDR3 loop: CASSSPTENYGYTF. The CDR3 region has the DNA TGTGCCAGCAGCTCCCCGACAGAGAACTATGGCTACACCTTC.

The chain carries TRBV27 and TRBJ2-5; tentatively, D is TRBD2 (5 bases). V gave up 2 bases and J gave up 7 bases, with 11 bases separating them. Germline values: CDR1 MNHEY, CDR2 SMNVEV (reference sequence). The CDR3 has 13 residues. Here the CDR3 reads CASSLTPEGTQYF. The CDR3 DNA reads TGTGCCAGCAGTTTAACGCCAGAGGGGACCCAGTACTTC.

This chain uses TRBV2 with TRBJ2-5; TRBD1 might be the D (5 bases). The V gene's germline CDR1 is SNHLY and CDR2 FYNNEI. V was clipped by 10 bases and J by 5 bases, with 29 bases between them. The CDR3 is 17 amino acids. CDR3 sequence reads: CATSIQGSGAGMETQYF. DNA of the CDR3: TGTGCCACCTCTATCCAGGGATCGGGTGCAGGGATGGAGACCCAGTACTTC. The entire variable domain, with the rest obtained from reference TRBV2 and TRBJ2-5, is as follows: EPEVTQTPSHQVTQMGQEVILRCVPISNHLYFYWYRQILGQKVEFLVSFYNNEISEKSEIFDDQFSVERPDGSNFTLKIRSTKLEDSAMYFCATSIQGSGAGMETQYFGPGTRLLVL.

CDR3 nucleotides: TGTGCCAGCAGTTCAACTAGCGGAGCCGGGGAGCTGTTTTTT. Translating it yields CASSSTSGAGELFF. The J gene is TRBJ2-2, the V gene TRBV2, with TRBD2 matching over 8 bases. The CDR3 covers 14 residues. The V segment lost 5 bases and the J segment 6 bases; nucleotides outside the gene matches: 5. Germline V gives CDR1 SNHLY, CDR2 FYNNEI.

The chain has TRBV19 and TRBJ2-6; D might be TRBD2 (5 bases). The CDR3 length is 15 residues. Germline V gene sequence: CDR1 LNHDA, CDR2 SQIVND (reference sequence). Trimming took 7 bases from V and 1 from J, leaving 11 bases between them. The DNA of the CDR3 is TGTGCCAGTACCTCCCGCGGGTCTGGGGCCAACGTCCTGACTTTC. Translated: CASTSRGSGANVLTF.

The chain has TRBV6-5 and TRBJ2-4; D is uncertain. The germline gives CDR1 MNHEY, CDR2 SVGAGI. The CDR3 covers 14 residues. Trimming cost V 4 bases and J 0 bases, with 7 bases left between them. CDR3 DNA: TGTGCCAGCAGTTCAGAACTAGCCAAAAACATTCAGTACTTC. Protein sequence: CASSSELAKNIQYF.

This chain joins TRBV6-5 and TRBJ2-1, with D possibly being TRBD2 (5 bases). Germline V lookup: CDR1 MNHEY, CDR2 SVGAGI. The germline V and J ends were trimmed by 7 bases and 6 bases, with 16 bases remaining between them. The CDR3 has 14 residues. In nucleotides, the CDR3 is TGTGCCAGCAAGAGGGAAGGCAGGTCCAATGAGCAGTTCTTC. It encodes CASKREGRSNEQFF.

This chain connects TRBV2 to TRBJ2-1, with D possibly matching TRBD2 (5 bases). CDR1 and CDR2 from the germline V gene are SNHLY and FYNNEI. Between the trimmed V and J ends, which lost 3 bases and 5 bases, there was a span of 8 bases. The CDR3 is made up of 13 amino acids. CDR3 sequence reads: CASSEDWNNEQFF. The CDR3 DNA is TGTGCCAGCAGTGAGGACTGGAACAATGAGCAGTTCTTC.

A word on this clone: Other nucleotide sequences from this sample produce the same CDR3. V gene TRBV2 combines with J gene TRBJ1-1, with unresolved D. V gave up 8 bases and J gave up 2 bases, with 12 bases separating them. CDR3 length equals 13 residues. Germline loops: CDR1 SNHLY, CDR2 FYNNEI. The CDR3 DNA is TGTGCCAGCGGACCGGGAGCAAACACTGAAGCTTTCTTT. Translating gives CASGPGANTEAFF.